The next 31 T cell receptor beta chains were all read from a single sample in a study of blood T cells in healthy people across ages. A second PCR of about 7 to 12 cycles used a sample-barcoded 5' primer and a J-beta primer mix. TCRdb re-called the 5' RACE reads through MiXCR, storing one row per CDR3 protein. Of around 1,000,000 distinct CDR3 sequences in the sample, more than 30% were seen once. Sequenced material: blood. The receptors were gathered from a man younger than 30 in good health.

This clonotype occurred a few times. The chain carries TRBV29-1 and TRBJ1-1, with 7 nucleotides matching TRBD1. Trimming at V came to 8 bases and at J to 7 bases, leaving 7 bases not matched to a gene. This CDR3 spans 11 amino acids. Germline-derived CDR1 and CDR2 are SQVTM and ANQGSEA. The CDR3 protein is CSLFTGDEAFF. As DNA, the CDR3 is TGCAGCCTTTTCACAGGGGATGAAGCTTTCTTT. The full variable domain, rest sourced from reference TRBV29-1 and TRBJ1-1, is SAVISQKPSRDICQRGTSLTIQCQVDSQVTMMFWYRQQPGQSLTLIATANQGSEATYESGFVIDKFPISRPNLTFSTLTVSNMSPEDSSIYLCSLFTGDEAFFGQGTRLTVV.

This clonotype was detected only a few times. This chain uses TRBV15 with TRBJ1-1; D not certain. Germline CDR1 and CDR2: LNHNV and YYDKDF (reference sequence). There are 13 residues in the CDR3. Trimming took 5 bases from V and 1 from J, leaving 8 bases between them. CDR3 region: CATSSRGNTEAFF. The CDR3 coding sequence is TGTGCCACCAGCTCGAGAGGGAACACTGAAGCTTTCTTT.

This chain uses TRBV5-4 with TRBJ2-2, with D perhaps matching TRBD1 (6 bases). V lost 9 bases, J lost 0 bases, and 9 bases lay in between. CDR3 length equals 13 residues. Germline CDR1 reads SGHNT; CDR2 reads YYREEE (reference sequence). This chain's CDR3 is CANRDANTGELFF. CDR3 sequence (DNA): TGTGCCAACAGGGATGCGAACACCGGGGAGCTGTTTTTT.

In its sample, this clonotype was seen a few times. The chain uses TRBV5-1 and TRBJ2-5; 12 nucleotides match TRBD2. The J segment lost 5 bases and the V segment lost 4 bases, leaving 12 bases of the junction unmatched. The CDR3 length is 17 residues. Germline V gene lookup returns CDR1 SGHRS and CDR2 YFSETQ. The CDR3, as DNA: TGCGCCAGCAGCAAAGGACTAGCGGGGTCTTTCGGGGAGACCCAGTACTTC. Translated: CASSKGLAGSFGETQYF.

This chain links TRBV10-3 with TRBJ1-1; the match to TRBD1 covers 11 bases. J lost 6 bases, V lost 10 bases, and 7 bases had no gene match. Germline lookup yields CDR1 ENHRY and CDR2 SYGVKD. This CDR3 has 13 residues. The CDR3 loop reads CATRTGGFAEAFF. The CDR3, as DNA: TGTGCCACCCGGACAGGGGGCTTCGCTGAAGCTTTCTTT.

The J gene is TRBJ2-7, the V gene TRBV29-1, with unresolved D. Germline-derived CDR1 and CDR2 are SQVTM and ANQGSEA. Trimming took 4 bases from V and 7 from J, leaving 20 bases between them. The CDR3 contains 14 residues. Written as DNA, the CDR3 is TGCAGCGTTGTCTATTCTAACTCCTACAATGAGCAGTACTTC. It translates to CSVVYSNSYNEQYF.

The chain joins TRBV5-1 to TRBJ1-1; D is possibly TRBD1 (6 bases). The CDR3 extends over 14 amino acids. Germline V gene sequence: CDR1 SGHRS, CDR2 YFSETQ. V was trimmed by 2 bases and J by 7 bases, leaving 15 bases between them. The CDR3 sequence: CASSLGGPQREAFF. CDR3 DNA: TGCGCCAGCAGCTTAGGGGGACCGCAACGTGAAGCTTTCTTT.

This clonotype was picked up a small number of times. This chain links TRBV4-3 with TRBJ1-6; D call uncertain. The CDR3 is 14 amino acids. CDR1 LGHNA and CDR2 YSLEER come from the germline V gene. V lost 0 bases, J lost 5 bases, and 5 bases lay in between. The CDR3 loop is CASSQEQNNSPLHF. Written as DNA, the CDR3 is TGCGCCAGCAGCCAAGAGCAGAATAATTCACCCCTCCACTTT.

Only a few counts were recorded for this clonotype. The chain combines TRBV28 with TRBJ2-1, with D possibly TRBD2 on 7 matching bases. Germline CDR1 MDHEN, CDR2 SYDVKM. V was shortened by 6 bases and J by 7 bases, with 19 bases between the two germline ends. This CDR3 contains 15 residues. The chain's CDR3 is CASRQQGIAGNEQFF. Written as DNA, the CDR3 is TGTGCCAGCAGACAGCAGGGGATAGCGGGTAATGAGCAGTTCTTC.

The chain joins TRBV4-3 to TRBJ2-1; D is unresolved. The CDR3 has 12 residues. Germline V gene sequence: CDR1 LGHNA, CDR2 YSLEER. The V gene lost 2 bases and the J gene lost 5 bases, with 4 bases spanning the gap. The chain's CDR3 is CASSQFDNEQFF. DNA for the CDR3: TGCGCCAGCAGCCAATTTGACAATGAGCAGTTCTTC.

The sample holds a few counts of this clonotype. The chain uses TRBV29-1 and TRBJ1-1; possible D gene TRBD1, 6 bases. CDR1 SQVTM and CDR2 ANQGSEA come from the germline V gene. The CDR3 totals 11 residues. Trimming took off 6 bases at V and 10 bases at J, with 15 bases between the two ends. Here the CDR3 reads CSVNTGFRAFF. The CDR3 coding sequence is TGCAGCGTAAACACAGGGTTTAGAGCTTTCTTT. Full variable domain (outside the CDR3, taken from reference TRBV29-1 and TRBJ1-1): SAVISQKPSRDICQRGTSLTIQCQVDSQVTMMFWYRQQPGQSLTLIATANQGSEATYESGFVIDKFPISRPNLTFSTLTVSNMSPEDSSIYLCSVNTGFRAFFGQGTRLTVV.

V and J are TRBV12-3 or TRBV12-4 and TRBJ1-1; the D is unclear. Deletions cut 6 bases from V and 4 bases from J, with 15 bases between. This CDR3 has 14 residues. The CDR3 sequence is CASRYLAKGTEAFF. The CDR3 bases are TGTGCCAGCAGGTACCTTGCTAAGGGCACTGAAGCTTTCTTT.

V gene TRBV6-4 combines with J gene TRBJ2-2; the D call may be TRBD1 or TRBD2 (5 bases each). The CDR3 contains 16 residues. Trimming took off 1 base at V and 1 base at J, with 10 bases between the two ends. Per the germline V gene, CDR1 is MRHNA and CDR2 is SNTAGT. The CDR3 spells CASSDYGGMNTGELFF. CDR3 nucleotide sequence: TGTGCCAGCAGTGACTATGGGGGAATGAACACCGGGGAGCTGTTTTTT.

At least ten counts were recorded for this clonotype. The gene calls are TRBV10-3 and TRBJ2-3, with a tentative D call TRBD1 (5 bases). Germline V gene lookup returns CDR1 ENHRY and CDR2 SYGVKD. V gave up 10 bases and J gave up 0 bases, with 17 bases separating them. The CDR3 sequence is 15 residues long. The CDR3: CATAVPQASTDTQYF. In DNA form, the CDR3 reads TGTGCCACTGCGGTCCCACAGGCGAGCACAGATACGCAGTATTTT.

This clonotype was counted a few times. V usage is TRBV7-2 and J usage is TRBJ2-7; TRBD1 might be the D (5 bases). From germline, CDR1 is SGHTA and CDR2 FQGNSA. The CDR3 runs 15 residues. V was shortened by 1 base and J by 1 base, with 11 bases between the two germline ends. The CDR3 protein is CASSLGSRGSYEQYF. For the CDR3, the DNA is TGTGCCAGCAGCTTAGGTTCTAGGGGTTCCTACGAGCAGTACTTC. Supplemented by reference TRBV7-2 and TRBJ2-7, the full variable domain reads GAGVSQSPSNKVTEKGKDVELRCDPISGHTALYWYRQSLGQGLEFLIYFQGNSAPDKSGLPSDRFSAERTGGSVSTLTIQRTQQEDSAVYLCASSLGSRGSYEQYFGPGTRLTVT.

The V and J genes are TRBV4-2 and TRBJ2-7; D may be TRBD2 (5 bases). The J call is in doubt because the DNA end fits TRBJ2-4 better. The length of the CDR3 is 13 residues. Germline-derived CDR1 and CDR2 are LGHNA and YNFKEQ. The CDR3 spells CASSEGLSNIQYF. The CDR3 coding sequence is TGTGCCAGCAGCGAAGGACTTTCAAACATTCAGTACTTC.

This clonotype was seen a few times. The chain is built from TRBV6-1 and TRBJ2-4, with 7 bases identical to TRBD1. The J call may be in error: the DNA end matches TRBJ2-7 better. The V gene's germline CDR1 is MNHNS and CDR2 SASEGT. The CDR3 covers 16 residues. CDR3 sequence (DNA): TGTGCCAGCAGTGATCGAGAGACAGGGATCCCCTACGAGCAGTACTTC. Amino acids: CASSDRETGIPYEQYF.

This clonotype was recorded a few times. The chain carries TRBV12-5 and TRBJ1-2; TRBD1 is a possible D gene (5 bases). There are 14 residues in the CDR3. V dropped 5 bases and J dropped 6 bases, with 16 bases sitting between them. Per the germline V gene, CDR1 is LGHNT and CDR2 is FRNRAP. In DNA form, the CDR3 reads TGTGCTAGTGGTGCTGGGGGAGGGAAGGATGGCTACACCTTC. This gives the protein CASGAGGGKDGYTF.

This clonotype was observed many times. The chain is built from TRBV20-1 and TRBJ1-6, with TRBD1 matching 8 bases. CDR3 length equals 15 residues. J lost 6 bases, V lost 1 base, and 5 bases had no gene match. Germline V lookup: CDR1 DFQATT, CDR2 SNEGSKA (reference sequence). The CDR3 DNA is TGCAGTGCTAGAGGCAGGGGGCGTTTTAATTCACCCCTCCACTTT. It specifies CSARGRGRFNSPLHF.

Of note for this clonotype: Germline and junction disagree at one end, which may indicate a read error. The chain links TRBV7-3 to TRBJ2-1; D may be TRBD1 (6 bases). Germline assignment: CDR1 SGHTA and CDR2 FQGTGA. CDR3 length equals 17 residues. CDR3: CASSPNRDKSSYNGQFF. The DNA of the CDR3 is TGTGCCAGCAGCCCCAACAGGGATAAGAGCTCCTACAATGGGCAGTTCTTC.

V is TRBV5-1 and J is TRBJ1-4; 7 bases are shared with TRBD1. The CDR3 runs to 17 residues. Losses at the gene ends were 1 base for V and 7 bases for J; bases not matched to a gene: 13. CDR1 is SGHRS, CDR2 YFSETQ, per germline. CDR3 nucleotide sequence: TGCGCCAGCAGCTTGAAGGCGAAGGGGGCGTTGAGTGAAAAACTGTTTTTT. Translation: CASSLKAKGALSEKLFF.

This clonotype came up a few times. The CDR3: CASRRDNGNEKLFF. In DNA, the CDR3 is TGTGCCAGCAGACGGGACAATGGTAATGAAAAACTGTTTTTT. The gene calls are TRBV2 and TRBJ1-4; TRBD1 might be the D (6 bases). CDR1 and CDR2 from the germline V gene are SNHLY and FYNNEI. With 6 bases removed from V and 4 bases from J, the gap between germline ends came to 12 bases. This CDR3 region has 14 residues.

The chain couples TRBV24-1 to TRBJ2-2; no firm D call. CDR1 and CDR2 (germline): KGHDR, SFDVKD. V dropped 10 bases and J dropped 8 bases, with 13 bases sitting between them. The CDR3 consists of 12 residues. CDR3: CATRRSEGELFF. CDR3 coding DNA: TGTGCCACTCGCCGGTCGGAAGGGGAGCTGTTTTTT.

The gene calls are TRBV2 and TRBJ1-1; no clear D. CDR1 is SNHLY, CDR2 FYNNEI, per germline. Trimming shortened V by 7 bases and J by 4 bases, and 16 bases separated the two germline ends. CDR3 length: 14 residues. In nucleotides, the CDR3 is TGTGCCAGCACCAAACCCAATTCGTTCACTGAAGCTTTCTTT. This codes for CASTKPNSFTEAFF.

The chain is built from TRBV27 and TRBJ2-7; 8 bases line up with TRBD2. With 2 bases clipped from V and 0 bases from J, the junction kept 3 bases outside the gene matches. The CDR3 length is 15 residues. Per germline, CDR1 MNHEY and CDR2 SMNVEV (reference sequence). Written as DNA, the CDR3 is TGTGCCAGCAGTTTAACAGCGGGGGCCTCCTACGAGCAGTACTTC. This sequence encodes CASSLTAGASYEQYF.

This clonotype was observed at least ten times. CDR3 sequence: CASSYSFAGANYGYTF. The CDR3, as DNA: TGTGCCAGCAGTTACTCGTTCGCAGGGGCTAACTATGGCTACACCTTC. This chain joins TRBV6-5 and TRBJ1-2, with D tentatively TRBD1 (6 bases). This CDR3 is 16 amino acids long. V shed 0 bases and J shed 0 bases, with 11 bases lying between them. CDR1 and CDR2 (germline): MNHEY, SVGAGI.

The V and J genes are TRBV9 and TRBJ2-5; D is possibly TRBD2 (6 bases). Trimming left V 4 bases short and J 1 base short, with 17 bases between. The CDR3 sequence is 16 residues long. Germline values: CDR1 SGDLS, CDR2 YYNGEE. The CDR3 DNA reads TGTGCCAGCAGCCAAAGGGGCGGGACGGTCCAAGAGACCCAGTACTTC. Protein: CASSQRGGTVQETQYF.

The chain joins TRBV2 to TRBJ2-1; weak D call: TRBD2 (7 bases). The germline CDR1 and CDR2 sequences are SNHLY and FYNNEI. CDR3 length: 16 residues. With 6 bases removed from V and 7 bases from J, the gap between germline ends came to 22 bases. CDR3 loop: CASRVVGGANMNEQFF. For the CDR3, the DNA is TGTGCCAGCAGAGTCGTAGGGGGGGCAAATATGAATGAGCAGTTCTTC. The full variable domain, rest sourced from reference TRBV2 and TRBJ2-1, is EPEVTQTPSHQVTQMGQEVILRCVPISNHLYFYWYRQILGQKVEFLVSFYNNEISEKSEIFDDQFSVERPDGSNFTLKIRSTKLEDSAMYFCASRVVGGANMNEQFFGPGTRLTVL.

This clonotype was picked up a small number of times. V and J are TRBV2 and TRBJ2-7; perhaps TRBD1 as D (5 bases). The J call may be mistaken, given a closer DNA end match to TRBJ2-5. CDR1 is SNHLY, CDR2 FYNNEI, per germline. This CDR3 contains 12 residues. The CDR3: CASKDIGETQYF. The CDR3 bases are TGTGCCAGCAAGGACATAGGGGAGACCCAGTACTTC.

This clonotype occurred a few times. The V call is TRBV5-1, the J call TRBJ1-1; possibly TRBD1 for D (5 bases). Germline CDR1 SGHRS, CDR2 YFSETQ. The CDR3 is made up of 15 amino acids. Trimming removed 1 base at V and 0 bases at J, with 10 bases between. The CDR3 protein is CASSLRGEVNTEAFF. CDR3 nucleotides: TGCGCCAGCAGCTTGCGGGGGGAGGTGAACACTGAAGCTTTCTTT.

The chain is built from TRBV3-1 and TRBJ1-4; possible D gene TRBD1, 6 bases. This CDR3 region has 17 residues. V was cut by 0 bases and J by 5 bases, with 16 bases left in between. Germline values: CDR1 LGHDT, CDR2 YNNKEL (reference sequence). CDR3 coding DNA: TGTGCCAGCAGCCAAGATTCGGGGGGGGGCGAAAATGAAAAACTGTTTTTT. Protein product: CASSQDSGGGENEKLFF.